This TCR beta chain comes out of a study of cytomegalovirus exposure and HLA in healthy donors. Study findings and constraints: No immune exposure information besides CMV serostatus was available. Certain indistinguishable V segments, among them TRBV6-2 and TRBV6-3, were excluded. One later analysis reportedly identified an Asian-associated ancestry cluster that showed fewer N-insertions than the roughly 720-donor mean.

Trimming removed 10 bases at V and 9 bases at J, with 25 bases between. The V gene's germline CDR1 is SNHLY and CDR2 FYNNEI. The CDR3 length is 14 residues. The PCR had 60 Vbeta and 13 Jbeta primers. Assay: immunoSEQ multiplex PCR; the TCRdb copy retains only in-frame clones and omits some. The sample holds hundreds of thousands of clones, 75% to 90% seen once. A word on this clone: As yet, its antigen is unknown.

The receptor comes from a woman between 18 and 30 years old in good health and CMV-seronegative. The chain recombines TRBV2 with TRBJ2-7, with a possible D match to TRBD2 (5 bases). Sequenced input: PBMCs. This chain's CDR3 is CATKVEGVPKRQYF. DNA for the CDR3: TGTGCCACCAAGGTAGAGGGAGTTCCCAAGAGGCAGTACTTC.